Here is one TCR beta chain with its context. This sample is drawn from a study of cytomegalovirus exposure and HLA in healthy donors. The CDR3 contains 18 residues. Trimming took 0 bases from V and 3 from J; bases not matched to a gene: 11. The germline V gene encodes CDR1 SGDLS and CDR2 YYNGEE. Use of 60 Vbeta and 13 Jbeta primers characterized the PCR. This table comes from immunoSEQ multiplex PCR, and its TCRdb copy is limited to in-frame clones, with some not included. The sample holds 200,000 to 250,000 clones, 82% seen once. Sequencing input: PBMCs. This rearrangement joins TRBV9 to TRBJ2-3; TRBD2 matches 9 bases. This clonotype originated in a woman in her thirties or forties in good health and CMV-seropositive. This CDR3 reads CASSVGIAGVGATDTQYF. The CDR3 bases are TGTGCCAGCAGCGTAGGGATAGCGGGAGTCGGGGCGACAGATACGCAGTATTTT. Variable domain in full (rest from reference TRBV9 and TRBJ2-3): DSGVTQTPKHLITATGQRVTLRCSPRSGDLSVYWYQQSLDQGLQFLIQYYNGEERAKGNILERFSAQQFPDLHSELNLSSLELGDSALYFCASSVGIAGVGATDTQYFGPGTRLTVL.